What follows is one TCR beta chain and its context. Its cognate antigen has yet to be identified. No base qualities exist here, and no much larger clone lies one base off it. TCRbeta CDR3 regions were amplified from genomic DNA by means of the immunoSEQ Assay, a bias-controlled multiplex PCR. The paper's data handling went like this. The number of nucleated cells in each sample was estimated from the amplification of reference gene primers within the assay. To quantify the absolute abundance of each unique TCRbeta CDR3 rearrangement, sequence reads were collapsed and filtered. For each sample, productive Simpson clonality was calculated as the square root of Simpson's diversity index over productive rearrangements. The immuneACCESS repertoire file appears here via TCRdb, limited to in-frame rearrangements. These files lack a portion of the clones; in checked studies, under half of the deficit traces to unresolved V genes, and the cause of the others is not known. V, J and clone size are those of that table, while D and trimming were read from the DNA. This sample has about 410,000 clones in its table, and approximately 90% of those were observed once. The leading ten clones occupy over 1.1% of the sample.

The sample is drawn from a study of blood T cell repertoires in COVID-19 (TCRdb year 2020). In terms of the full investigation: Samples from collaborators originated in the United States, Italy and Spain and spanned both the acute and convalescent phases of COVID-19. The material from the prospective study consisted of cDNA or gDNA derived from T cells, B-cell-depleted T cells, or PBMCs. The dataset comprised deeply sampled blood TCRbeta repertoires from subjects exposed to, actively infected with, or recovered from COVID-19. The repertoires were released in a freely available public database intended as a resource for research on the immune response to SARS-CoV-2. The samples were drawn from the first 160 participants of the ongoing ImmuneRACE study and from 950 to 1,500 subjects provided by 6 global collaborators. The sample metadata nearly always contained a de-identified subject ID, COVID-19 status, age in years and sex. Where HLA class I and class II types were available, the types were taken from metadata supplied by the sample provider, not from assay-based typing.

Whole blood was collected in K2EDTA tubes by collaborating institutions according to the institutions' own protocols. For TCRbeta analysis, collaborators shipped samples in one of three forms: frozen whole blood, isolated PBMCs, or DNA extracted from either of those sample types. Study-wide findings and limitations: The amount of clinical and demographic metadata varied by source and participant and was provided uncurated.

In the germline V gene, CDR1 corresponds to KGHSH and CDR2 to LQKENI. Including cysteine and phenylalanine, the CDR3 has 16 amino acids. The entry retains the CDR3 DNA only, 48 bases that are in frame from base 1. Trimmed from V: 3 bases; trimmed from J: 2 bases; junction bases lacking a gene match: 8. The clonotype originates from a woman between 25 and 40 years old with active or convalescent COVID-19. This receptor chain uses TRBV18 and TRBJ1-1; a stretch of 8 junction bases matches TRBD1. Sample: peripheral blood. The CDR3 region reads CASSPTTGVRNTEAFF. The bases are TGTGCCAGCTCACCGACGACAGGGGTCAGAAACACTGAAGCTTTCTTT.